A selection of T cell receptor beta chains follows, all from one sample in a study of cytotoxic CD8 clonotypes in ibrutinib-treated CLL. Here immunoSEQ multiplex PCR was the method, and the copy in TCRdb shows in-frame clones only, minus some. The repertoire holds some 85,000 clones, with roughly 80% as singletons. Material: PBMCs, obtained after 24 months of ibrutinib treatment. The origin of the receptors is a human donor with chronic lymphocytic leukemia. CDR3s include the opening cysteine and the closing phenylalanine or tryptophan. The D gene is left open where the match is weak. Part of the rows lack a size; the others show once, few, many or a class for expanded clones.

clone_size	v_call	j_call	d_call	cdr3_aa	cdr3_nt
NA	TRBV13	TRBJ2-7	NA	CASSRRGRDEQYF	TGTGCCAGCAGCCGCCGTGGCAGGGACGAGCAGTACTTC
NA	TRBV5-1	TRBJ2-2	TRBD1	CASSGRQGRSGELFF	TGCGCCAGCAGCGGGCGACAGGGGAGGTCCGGGGAGCTGTTTTTT
NA	TRBV27	TRBJ1-6	NA	CASSLRQASSPLHF	TGTGCCAGCAGTTTGCGTCAGGCGTCTTCACCCCTCCACTTT
NA	TRBV19	TRBJ2-7	TRBD2	CASSTQGGDVYEQYF	TGTGCCAGTAGTACCCAGGGAGGGGACGTCTACGAGCAGTACTTC
NA	TRBV19	TRBJ1-1	NA	CASSMGRKAFF	TGTGCCAGTAGTATGGGCAGAAAAGCTTTCTTT
once	TRBV19	TRBJ1-5	TRBD1	CASSRTGVQNQPQHF	TGTGCCAGTAGCCGGACAGGGGTTCAAAATCAGCCCCAGCATTTT
NA	TRBV7-3	TRBJ1-1	NA	CASSLSGQGNTEAFF	TGTGCCAGCAGCTTAAGCGGTCAGGGAAACACTGAAGCTTTCTTT
NA	TRBV4-1	TRBJ2-6	NA	CASSQDVRGRGGGANVLTF	TGCGCCAGCAGCCAAGATGTTCGGGGAAGGGGAGGTGGGGCCAACGTCCTGACTTTC
NA	TRBV15	TRBJ2-7	NA	CATSGARSYEQYF	TGTGCCACCAGCGGGGCCCGGTCTTACGAGCAGTACTTC
few	TRBV4-1	TRBJ1-6	NA	CASSQGTGTLYNSPLHF	TGCGCCAGCAGCCAAGGAACAGGGACACTTTATAATTCACCCCTCCACTTT
NA	TRBV14	TRBJ2-5	NA	CASSQGQGVVETQYF	TGTGCCAGCAGCCAAGGGCAGGGAGTGGTAGAGACCCAGTACTTC
few	TRBV11-2	TRBJ1-3	NA	CASSLVALTGNTIYF	TGTGCCAGCAGCTTAGTCGCGTTAACTGGAAACACCATATATTTT
NA	TRBV4-2	TRBJ2-1	TRBD2	CASSQDLAGGSRNEQFF	TGTGCCAGCAGCCAAGATCTAGCCGGCGGGAGTCGTAATGAGCAGTTCTTC
NA	TRBV7-9	TRBJ2-3	NA	CATAGSTDTQYF	TGTGCCACCGCAGGTAGCACAGATACGCAGTATTTT
few	TRBV28	TRBJ2-7	TRBD1	CASSSPGTGFREQYF	TGTGCCAGCAGTTCTCCCGGGACAGGGTTCCGCGAGCAGTACTTC
NA	TRBV9	TRBJ1-1	NA	CASSVVGRAEAFF	TGTGCCAGCAGCGTAGTGGGTCGGGCTGAAGCTTTCTTT
NA	TRBV30	TRBJ2-3	NA	CAWRTYTDTQYF	TGTGCCTGGAGAACCTACACAGATACGCAGTATTTT
NA	TRBV11-1	TRBJ1-1	NA	CASSLVRNTEAFF	TGTGCCAGCAGCTTAGTCAGGAACACTGAAGCTTTCTTT
NA	TRBV19	TRBJ2-5	TRBD1	CASSRGQDVGETQYF	TGTGCCAGTAGTAGGGGACAGGACGTGGGAGAGACCCAGTACTTC
few	TRBV2	TRBJ2-6	NA	CASFSMGSGANVLTF	TGTGCCAGCTTCTCGATGGGTTCTGGGGCCAACGTCCTGACTTTC
NA	TRBV18	TRBJ1-1	NA	CASSPGGETEAFF	TGTGCCAGCTCACCGGGAGGGGAGACTGAAGCTTTCTTT
NA	TRBV7-8	TRBJ2-3	TRBD1	CASSLTGGADTQYF	TGTGCCAGCAGCTTGACAGGGGGAGCAGATACGCAGTATTTT
NA	TRBV7-2	TRBJ1-1	NA	CASSLDGLTEAFF	TGTGCCAGCAGCTTAGACGGGTTAACTGAAGCTTTCTTT
NA	TRBV29-1	TRBJ2-4	NA	CSVGKAKNIQYF	TGCAGCGTCGGGAAGGCCAAAAACATTCAGTACTTC
NA	TRBV5-1	TRBJ2-1	NA	CASSSTGFEINEQFF	TGCGCCAGCAGCTCGACAGGTTTCGAGATCAATGAGCAGTTCTTC
NA	TRBV9	TRBJ2-5	NA	CASSVDGYGETQYF	TGTGCCAGCAGCGTAGACGGCTATGGGGAGACCCAGTACTTC
once	TRBV7-8	TRBJ2-7	NA	CASSLFVGAYEQYF	TGTGCCAGCAGCTTATTCGTAGGGGCCTACGAGCAGTACTTC
NA	TRBV5-4	TRBJ1-3	NA	CASSLERSGNTIYF	TGTGCCAGCAGCTTGGAGCGCTCTGGAAACACCATATATTTT
NA	TRBV7-8	TRBJ2-1	TRBD1	CASTGTGVGEQFF	TGTGCCAGCACCGGAACAGGGGTAGGTGAGCAGTTCTTC
once	TRBV5-1	TRBJ2-5	NA	CASSSGLAGRGATQETQYF	NA